This T cell receptor (beta chain) was captured by sequencing in a study of T-cell reconstitution after alpha-beta-depleted transplantation in children. General study points: At day 60, the high TCRbeta diversity found in some patients originated from recipient T cells and thymic progenitors that had survived.

This CDR3 has 12 residues. Trimming cost V 6 bases and J 1 base; bases outside gene matches: 2. From germline, CDR1 is SQVTM and CDR2 ANQGSEA. In regard to this clonotype: Its antigen is still unknown.

Unique molecular identifiers were used to barcode this TCRbeta library. TCRdb reanalysed the PCR reads using MiXCR and keeps one entry per CDR3 protein. The sample yields 90,000 to 100,000 distinct CDR3 sequences, more than 20% seen once. The sequence derives from a boy younger than 10 with acute lymphoblastic leukemia, due to receive a stem cell transplant. The source was PBMCs, collected before TCRalphabeta/CD19-depleted stem cell transplant. The chain combines TRBV29-1 with TRBJ1-1; 7 bases are shared with TRBD1. The CDR3 nucleotides are TGCAGCGTCGACAGGGCGAACACTGAAGCTTTCTTT. Its protein product is CSVDRANTEAFF.